Listed here are 22 T cell receptor beta chains from one sample, sequenced in a study of blood T cell repertoires in COVID-19. Assay: immunoSEQ multiplex PCR; the TCRdb copy retains only in-frame clones and omits some. The table records 200,000 to 300,000 clones, more than 70% of them present only once. The sequencing input was PBMCs or T cells enriched from blood (not recorded which). These receptor sequences come from a woman aged 45-65 years who had recovered from COVID-19.

This sequence joins TRBV6-5 and TRBJ2-2, with D perhaps matching TRBD1 (6 bases). V lost 6 bases, J lost 1 base, and 12 bases lay in between. Germline V CDR1 and CDR2: MNHEY, SVGAGI. The CDR3 loop spans 15 amino acids. This CDR3 reads CASSTQGQNTGELFF. The DNA for the CDR3 is TGTGCCAGCAGCACTCAGGGGCAGAACACCGGGGAGCTGTTTTTT.

V and J are TRBV19 and TRBJ1-1; maybe TRBD1 (5 bases). Germline V gives CDR1 LNHDA, CDR2 SQIVND (reference sequence). The CDR3 totals 12 residues. V shed 4 bases and J shed 13 bases, with 16 bases lying between them. CDR3 region: CASSTDTVGLFF. CDR3 bases: TGTGCCAGTAGTACGGACACGGTCGGGCTTTTCTTT.

The CDR3 DNA sequence: TGTGCCAGCAGTTTATTGGGGACTAGCGGGAGTCGGCATGAGCAGTTCTTC. This codes for CASSLLGTSGSRHEQFF. The V call is TRBV27, the J call TRBJ2-1; 14 nucleotides match TRBD2. The germline gives CDR1 MNHEY, CDR2 SMNVEV (reference sequence). The CDR3 extends over 17 amino acids. V lost 1 base, J lost 8 bases, and 7 bases stayed unmatched.

V is TRBV4-3 and J is TRBJ1-6; D is possibly TRBD1 (5 bases). The CDR3 is made up of 14 amino acids. In germline, CDR1 is LGHNA, CDR2 YSLEER. The germline V and J ends were trimmed by 1 base and 10 bases, with 11 bases remaining between them. CDR3 region: CASSQGNRHSPLHF. CDR3 nucleotides: TGCGCCAGCAGCCAAGGCAACAGGCACTCACCCCTCCACTTT.

J is TRBJ2-1 and V is TRBV11-2; 9 bases are a match to TRBD2. Germline values: CDR1 SGHAT, CDR2 FQNNGV. The junction had 9 bases not matched to a gene; V was cut back by 3 bases and J by 9 bases. The CDR3 consists of 15 residues. CDR3 bases: TGTGCCAGCAGCTTCCCGGCGGGAGGGTTGAGTGAGCAGTTCTTC. This codes for CASSFPAGGLSEQFF.

In DNA, the CDR3 is TGTGCCAGCAGCGTAGGGGACAGGGTAAAAGAGACCCAGTACTTC. Protein sequence: CASSVGDRVKETQYF. This rearrangement joins TRBV9 to TRBJ2-5; 9 bases match TRBD1. The CDR3 is 15 residues long. V gave up 0 bases and J gave up 3 bases; unmatched junction bases: 3. CDR1 is SGDLS and CDR2 is YYNGEE in the germline V gene. The variable domain in full, with the rest retrieved from reference TRBV9 and TRBJ2-5, is DSGVTQTPKHLITATGQRVTLRCSPRSGDLSVYWYQQSLDQGLQFLIQYYNGEERAKGNILERFSAQQFPDLHSELNLSSLELGDSALYFCASSVGDRVKETQYFGPGTRLLVL.

This chain links TRBV19 with TRBJ1-1; tentative D call: TRBD1 (5 bases). CDR1 is LNHDA, CDR2 SQIVND, per germline (reference sequence). Between the trimmed V and J ends, which lost 9 bases and 7 bases, there was a span of 15 bases. The CDR3 consists of 12 residues. In nucleotides, the CDR3 is TGTGCCAGCCAAGGGGTAGTGGGTGAAGCTTTCTTT. This sequence encodes CASQGVVGEAFF.

This chain connects TRBV7-2 to TRBJ2-5; the match to TRBD2 covers 7 bases. Trimming at V came to 2 bases and at J to 2 bases, leaving 2 bases not matched to a gene. Germline CDR1 reads SGHTA; CDR2 reads FQGNSA. This CDR3 is 14 amino acids long. In DNA form, the CDR3 reads TGTGCCAGCAGCTTATGGGGGGGACAAGAGACCCAGTACTTC. Encoded protein: CASSLWGGQETQYF.

The chain employs TRBV14 and TRBJ2-7; possibly TRBD2 for D (6 bases). Germline V CDR1 and CDR2: SGHDN, FVKESK. V lost 4 bases and J lost 1, with 20 bases in between. The CDR3 length is 17 residues. CDR3 sequence reads: CASSPKLALGGSYEQYF. The CDR3 bases are TGTGCCAGCAGCCCCAAACTAGCATTGGGTGGGTCCTACGAGCAGTACTTC.

CDR3 loop: CASRDWTSGTTDTQYF. The CDR3 DNA reads TGTGCCAGCCGAGATTGGACTAGCGGGACCACAGATACGCAGTATTTT. The chain recombines TRBV7-2 with TRBJ2-3, with 12 positions matching TRBD2. Trimming took 8 bases from V and 2 from J; bases not matched to a gene: 8. CDR3 length: 16 amino acids. Germline V CDR1 and CDR2: SGHTA, FQGNSA.

V gene TRBV19 combines with J gene TRBJ2-1; 10 bases match TRBD2. Germline CDR1 is LNHDA and CDR2 is SQIVND (reference sequence). With V trimmed by 4 bases and J by 4 bases, 7 bases remained unmatched. This CDR3 comprises 16 residues. CDR3 DNA: TGTGCCAGTAGTACCATTAGCGGGGGGCCGTACAATGAGCAGTTCTTC. This sequence encodes CASSTISGGPYNEQFF.

As to this clone: At the DNA level, this CDR3 is encoded by other sequences in the same sample as well. V and J are TRBV19 and TRBJ1-1; 9 bases align to TRBD1. CDR1 is LNHDA and CDR2 is SQIVND in the germline V gene (reference sequence). The CDR3 has 13 residues. Losses at the gene ends were 5 bases for V and 8 bases for J; bases not matched to a gene: 6. The DNA for the CDR3 is TGTGCCAGTAGTTGGGACAGGGTGACCGAAGCTTTCTTT. Its protein is CASSWDRVTEAFF. The full variable domain, with the rest looked up from reference TRBV19 and TRBJ1-1, is DGGITQSPKYLFRKEGQNVTLSCEQNLNHDAMYWYRQDPGQGLRLIYYSQIVNDFQKGDIAEGYSVSREKKESFPLTVTSAQKNPTAFYLCASSWDRVTEAFFGQGTRLTVV.

The chain recombines TRBV10-1 with TRBJ1-1; D is possibly TRBD1 (5 bases). The CDR3 has 14 amino acids. With 6 bases removed from V and 0 bases from J, the gap between germline ends came to 11 bases. Looked up from germline, CDR1 is WNHNN and CDR2 is SYGVQD (reference sequence). The CDR3 loop is CASSRDSMNTEAFF. CDR3 DNA sequence: TGCGCCAGCAGCCGTGACAGTATGAACACTGAAGCTTTCTTT.

The chain combines TRBV19 with TRBJ1-1; 7 bases match TRBD1. The CDR3 extends over 14 amino acids. The V segment lost 7 bases and the J segment 10 bases; nucleotides outside the gene matches: 15. CDR1 and CDR2 from the germline V gene are LNHDA and SQIVND (reference sequence). CDR3: CASIPLGLEGAAFF. CDR3 nucleotides: TGTGCCAGTATTCCTCTAGGCCTCGAGGGGGCAGCTTTCTTT.

The sample holds a few counts of this clone. The chain employs TRBV27 and TRBJ1-1; D gene ambiguous. The CDR3 is 14 residues long. CDR1 is MNHEY, CDR2 SMNVEV, per germline (reference sequence). The V end lost 2 bases, the J end lost 3 bases, and 10 bases lay between the germline ends. The CDR3 loop reads CASSLNGVYTEAFF. The CDR3 DNA reads as TGTGCCAGCAGTTTAAACGGGGTATACACTGAAGCTTTCTTT.

This clone has only a few counts. V is TRBV9 and J is TRBJ2-3, with 7 bases matching TRBD1. After removal of 4 bases from V and 2 bases from J, the junction contained 10 bases not matched to a gene. CDR1 SGDLS and CDR2 YYNGEE come from the germline V gene. CDR3 length equals 16 residues. CDR3 in DNA: TGTGCCAGCAGCACCCGAACAGGGGCACCCACAGATACGCAGTATTTT. This sequence encodes CASSTRTGAPTDTQYF. The variable domain in full, completed from reference TRBV9 and TRBJ2-3, reads DSGVTQTPKHLITATGQRVTLRCSPRSGDLSVYWYQQSLDQGLQFLIQYYNGEERAKGNILERFSAQQFPDLHSELNLSSLELGDSALYFCASSTRTGAPTDTQYFGPGTRLTVL.

The V and J genes are TRBV7-2 and TRBJ2-1; D gene unclear. V shed 1 base and J shed 2 bases, with 9 bases lying between them. The CDR3 is 15 residues long. Looked up from germline, CDR1 is SGHTA and CDR2 is FQGNSA. The CDR3 spells CASSLGSVPYNEQFF. The CDR3 nucleotides are TGTGCCAGCAGCTTAGGCTCGGTCCCCTACAATGAGCAGTTCTTC.

This clone appeared once. The V gene is TRBV4-3, the J gene TRBJ1-2; D uncertain. This CDR3 is 14 amino acids long. V was shortened by 2 bases and J by 2 bases, with 9 bases between the two germline ends. The germline V gene encodes CDR1 LGHNA and CDR2 YSLEER. CDR3 in DNA: TGCGCCAGCAGCCAACGGGGAATCAACTATGGCTACACCTTC. Protein product: CASSQRGINYGYTF.

The CDR3 reads CASSRGGQGKSPLHF. The CDR3 DNA sequence: TGCGCCAGCAGCCGCGGGGGACAGGGAAAATCACCCCTCCACTTT. V is TRBV4-1 and J is TRBJ1-6; the match to TRBD1 covers 9 bases. V trimming: 4 bases; J trimming: 10 bases; junction bases outside the gene matches: 8. The CDR3 has 15 amino acids. The germline V gene encodes CDR1 MGHRA and CDR2 YSYEKL.

The rearrangement links TRBV7-2 to TRBJ2-5; the D gene is possibly TRBD1 (6 bases). Germline V gives CDR1 SGHTA, CDR2 FQGNSA. This CDR3 is built from 18 residues. Trimming took off 0 bases at V and 4 bases at J, with 21 bases between the two ends. CDR3 amino acids: CASSLAPPWQGIGETQYF. The CDR3 nucleotides read TGTGCCAGCAGCTTAGCTCCCCCCTGGCAGGGGATCGGAGAGACCCAGTACTTC.

The chain is built from TRBV6-5 and TRBJ2-2; 10 bases line up with TRBD1. CDR3 length: 14 amino acids. Germline CDR1 reads MNHEY; CDR2 reads SVGAGI. Germline trimming cut 10 bases from V and 3 bases from J; bases unmatched to any gene: 5. CDR3 bases: TGTGCCACTCGACAGGGGGCGGACACCGGGGAGCTGTTTTTT. This encodes CATRQGADTGELFF.

The V call is TRBV4-3, the J call TRBJ1-3; TRBD1 might be the D (6 bases). Germline CDR1 is LGHNA and CDR2 is YSLEER. There are 16 residues in the CDR3. V lost 1 base to trimming and J lost 1 base, with 11 bases between them. CDR3 nucleotide sequence: TGCGCCAGCAGCCAAGGAACAGGGTCTTCTGGAAACACCATATATTTT. This codes for CASSQGTGSSGNTIYF.